This TCR beta chain originates from a study of blood T cell repertoires in COVID-19. About the study: COVID-19 samples, acute and convalescent, were from the United States, Italy and Spain. From T cells, B-cell-depleted T cells, or PBMCs came the material, which was cDNA or gDNA.

Under the authors' procedure: Amplification of reference gene primers was used by the study to estimate nucleated cell counts. Assay: immunoSEQ multiplex PCR; the TCRdb copy retains only in-frame clones and omits some. That table supplies the V and J calls and clone size; D and trimming were determined from the DNA. The sample includes around 190,000 clones, roughly nine tenths of them seen just once. The CDR3 is 15 residues long. Unmatched junction bases numbered 8, after V lost 3 bases and J lost 7 bases. Germline CDR1 reads LNHDA; CDR2 reads SQIVND (reference sequence). The source material was peripheral blood. This sequence originates from a man younger than 35 who had recovered from COVID-19. The V and J genes are TRBV19 and TRBJ2-7, with 11 bases that match TRBD1. The CDR3 reads CASSIPGTGGEEQYF. The CDR3 region has the DNA TGTGCCAGTAGTATTCCCGGGACAGGGGGAGAAGAGCAGTACTTC.